These 5 T cell receptor beta chains share one sample of origin, sequenced in a study of blood T cell repertoires in COVID-19 (TCRdb year 2020). Library preparation used the immunoSEQ multiplex PCR assay. TCRdb's version of the immuneACCESS table is confined to in-frame rearrangements and falls short of the full clone set. An unresolved V gene accounts for under half of the shortfall where checked; the remainder is of unknown origin. Present in this sample are around 130,000 clones, approximately 85% of which were seen just once. The top ten constitute 4.3% of the sample. Sequencing was done on a sample of peripheral blood. All receptors derive from a human donor in a cohort sampled during active COVID-19.

This chain joins TRBV5-4 and TRBJ1-3, with 9 bases aligning to TRBD1. This CDR3 region has 16 residues. Looked up from germline, CDR1 is SGHNT and CDR2 is YYREEE (reference sequence). V shed 4 bases and J 2 bases; nucleotides not matched to a gene: 7. The CDR3 DNA follows: TGTGCCAGCAGCGCAACAGGGGGCGACCCTGGAAACACCATATATTTT. Translation gives CASSATGGDPGNTIYF.

V and J are TRBV7-8 and TRBJ1-6; possibly TRBD1 for D (5 bases). Trimming shortened V by 2 bases and J by 9 bases, and 17 bases separated the two germline ends. Germline-derived CDR1 and CDR2 are SGHVS and FQNEAQ. This CDR3 is 16 amino acids long. The CDR3 region has the DNA TGTGCCAGCAGCTTACGGCAAGTCGGGGGAGGTTCACCCCTCCACTTT. Amino acids: CASSLRQVGGGSPLHF.

The V and J genes are TRBV7-6 and TRBJ2-3; TRBD2 matches 9 bases. This CDR3 is 16 amino acids long. Trimming took 1 base from V and 2 from J; bases not matched to a gene: 4. Looked up from germline, CDR1 is SGHVS and CDR2 is FNYEAQ. CDR3 nucleotide sequence: TGTGCCAGCAGCTTAGTGGCTAGCGGGGCCACAGATACGCAGTATTTT. Its translation: CASSLVASGATDTQYF.

The V and J genes are TRBV7-2 and TRBJ1-3, with 10 bases fitting TRBD1. The CDR3 consists of 17 residues. Unmatched junction bases numbered 9, after V lost 5 bases and J lost 2 bases. Germline values: CDR1 SGHTA, CDR2 FQGNSA. CDR3 DNA: TGTGCCAGCAGCATTAGATGGGACAGGGGTGCTGGAAACACCATATATTTT. Protein product: CASSIRWDRGAGNTIYF.

The chain couples TRBV24-1 to TRBJ2-3; TRBD1 agrees at 9 bases. CDR1 and CDR2 from the germline V gene are KGHDR and SFDVKD. The junction had 7 bases not matched to a gene; V was cut back by 3 bases and J by 4 bases. The CDR3 runs to 16 residues. CDR3 nucleotide sequence: TGTGCCACCAGTGATCCCGGGACAGGGAGGGCAGATACGCAGTATTTT. Its protein product is CATSDPGTGRADTQYF.